This TCR beta chain comes out of a study of blood T cell repertoires in COVID-19. Libraries were prepared by immunoSEQ multiplex PCR; TCRdb keeps only in-frame clonotypes and omits some of them. The sample records over 150,000 clones, about 86% being singletons. The sample was peripheral blood. This TCR derives from a woman between 18 and 29 years old who had recovered from COVID-19.

DNA of the CDR3: TGTGCCAGCAGTGAATTAGGGGTGGGAAACACTGAAGCTTTCTTT. This codes for CASSELGVGNTEAFF. The rearrangement links TRBV6-1 to TRBJ1-1; TRBD1 is a possible D gene (5 bases). Germline V gene lookup returns CDR1 MNHNS and CDR2 SASEGT. V lost 2 bases, J lost 2 bases, and 12 bases lay in between. The CDR3 spans 15 residues.